The clone carrying this T cell receptor (beta chain) was seen a few times. This table comes from immunoSEQ multiplex PCR, and its TCRdb copy is limited to in-frame clones, with some not included. The repertoire holds 400,000 to 600,000 clones, around 79% seen once, with around 13% in the top ten. Looked up from germline, CDR1 is KGHSH and CDR2 is LQKENI. V shed 6 bases and J 4 bases; nucleotides not matched to a gene: 5. The CDR3 contains 13 residues. This specimen comes from a study of shared clonotypes between healthy human individuals. Source material: PBMCs. The clonotype comes from a woman aged 35 to 49 in good health. Some clones in this sample may be carry-over from other donors' samples. This chain connects TRBV18 to TRBJ1-1; TRBD1 matches at 7 bases. The chain's CDR3 is CASSTGEATEAFF. The CDR3 DNA sequence: TGTGCCAGCTCCACAGGGGAAGCCACTGAAGCTTTCTTT. Together with reference TRBV18 and TRBJ1-1, the CDR3 gives the full variable domain: NAGVMQNPRHLVRRRGQEARLRCSPMKGHSHVYWYRQLPEEGLKFMVYLQKENIIDESGMPKERFSAEFPKEGPSILRIQQVVRGDSAAYFCASSTGEATEAFFGQGTRLTVV.